This T cell receptor (beta chain) derives from a study of shared clonotypes between healthy human individuals. Overall study findings and caveats: Lower generation probabilities were found for non-shared clonotypes than for those shared by all four donors.

Every subset had its genomic DNA shared out evenly among several immunoSEQ plates. Profiling relied on immunoSEQ multiplex PCR, and the TCRdb table lists in-frame clones only, not all of them. Here the sample spans over a million clones, roughly 80% being singletons. Every donor, a Caucasian adult, lived in Nashville, Tennessee. Splitting of CD4+ cells produced CD45RA+ naive and CD45RA-negative memory subsets. Worth noting for this clone: Its matching antigen is unknown.

Germline V gene lookup returns CDR1 SGHRS and CDR2 YFSETQ. This CDR3 spans 15 amino acids. V was clipped by 3 bases and J by 2 bases, with 13 bases between them. Sequencing input: memory CD4+ T cells sorted from blood. The subset is: CD45RA-negative fraction. The clonotype comes from a man younger than 30 in good health. J is TRBJ2-3 and V is TRBV5-1, with D uncertain. This chain's CDR3 is CASSSLPGLTDTQYF. In nucleotides, the CDR3 is TGCGCCAGCAGCTCCCTCCCGGGTCTCACAGATACGCAGTATTTT.